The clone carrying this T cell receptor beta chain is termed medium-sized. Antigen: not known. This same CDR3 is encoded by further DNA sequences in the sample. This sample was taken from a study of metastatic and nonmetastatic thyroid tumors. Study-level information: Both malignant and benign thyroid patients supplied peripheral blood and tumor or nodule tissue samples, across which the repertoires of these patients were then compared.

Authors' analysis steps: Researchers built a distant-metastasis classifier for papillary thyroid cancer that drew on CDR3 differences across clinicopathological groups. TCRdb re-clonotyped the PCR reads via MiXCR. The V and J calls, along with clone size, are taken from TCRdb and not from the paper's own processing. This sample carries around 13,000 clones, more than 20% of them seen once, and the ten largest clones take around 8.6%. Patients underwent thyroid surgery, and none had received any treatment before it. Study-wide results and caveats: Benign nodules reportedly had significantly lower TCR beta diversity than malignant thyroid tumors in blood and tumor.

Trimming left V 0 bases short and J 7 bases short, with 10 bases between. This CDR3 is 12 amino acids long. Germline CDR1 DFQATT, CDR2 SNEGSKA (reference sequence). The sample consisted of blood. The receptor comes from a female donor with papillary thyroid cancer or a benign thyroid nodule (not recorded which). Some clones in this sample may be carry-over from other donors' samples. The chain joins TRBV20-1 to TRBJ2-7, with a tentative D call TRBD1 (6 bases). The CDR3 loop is CSARDQGREQYF. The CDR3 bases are TGCAGTGCTAGAGACCAGGGGAGAGAGCAGTACTTC.